Listed below are T cell receptor beta chains from one sample, sequenced in a study of naive and memory T cell subsets. Via MiXCR, TCRdb re-called the UMI-ligation and nested PCR reads, giving one row per CDR3 protein. The repertoire holds approximately 80,000 distinct CDR3 sequences, about 9.9% seen once, with around 1.3% in the top ten. The sequencing sample was made of naive CD8+ T cells from blood. The receptor set was obtained from a human donor in good health. Both conserved end residues are part of each CDR3. D genes are given only for firm matches. Clone size, where shown, is once, few, many, or a class for clones that have expanded.

>.|TRBJ2-1|TRBV20-1|few|13
CSASPQNYNEQFF
TGCAGTGCTAGTCCGCAGAACTACAATGAGCAGTTCTTC
>TRBD1|TRBJ2-2|TRBV10-1|few|15
CASSGGQGITGELFF
TGCGCCAGCAGTGGAGGACAGGGGATCACCGGGGAGCTGTTTTTT
>.|TRBJ2-7|TRBV6-5|once|12
CAIGESPYEQYF
TGTGCCATCGGGGAGTCCCCCTACGAGCAGTACTTC
>.|TRBJ2-1|TRBV30|.|13
CAWSVGRGGEQFF
TGTGCCTGGAGTGTAGGACGGGGAGGTGAGCAGTTCTTC
>TRBD2|TRBJ2-1|TRBV7-9|few|16
CASRGFSGSSYNEQFF
TGTGCCAGCAGGGGATTTAGCGGGAGCTCCTACAATGAGCAGTTCTTC
>.|TRBJ2-6|TRBV30|few|19
CAWSVPGQRPLSGANVLTF
TGTGCCTGGAGTGTCCCCGGACAAAGACCCCTCTCTGGGGCCAACGTCCTGACTTTC
>.|TRBJ1-5|TRBV5-1|few|15
CASSLRGANNQPQHF
TGCGCCAGCAGCTTGCGAGGGGCCAACAATCAGCCCCAGCATTTT
>TRBD2|TRBJ2-3|TRBV2|few|15
CASTRLAGEVDTQYF
TGTGCCAGCACTAGACTAGCGGGAGAAGTGGATACGCAGTATTTT
>.|TRBJ2-2|TRBV12-3/TRBV12-4|few|13
CASSELHTGELFF
TGTGCCAGCAGTGAACTCCACACCGGGGAGCTGTTTTTT
>.|TRBJ1-1|TRBV12-3/TRBV12-4|once|16
CASSLAGNAGNTEAFF
TGTGCCAGCAGTTTAGCGGGGAACGCGGGGAACACTGAAGCTTTCTTT
>TRBD2|TRBJ2-3|TRBV27|few|17
CASSSPSSGRALDTQYF
TGTGCCAGCAGTTCCCCTTCTAGCGGGAGGGCCTTAGATACGCAGTATTTT
>.|TRBJ2-1|TRBV7-9|.|14
CASSQLSSYNEQFF
TGTGCCAGCAGCCAGCTCTCTTCCTACAATGAGCAGTTCTTC
>.|TRBJ1-1|TRBV20-1|.|12
CSAGPLGTEAFF
TGCAGTGCTGGACCATTGGGTACTGAAGCTTTCTTT
>.|TRBJ2-7|TRBV4-3|many|16
CASSQDRVGDSYEQYF
TGCGCCAGCAGCCAAGATAGGGTGGGGGACTCCTACGAGCAGTACTTC
>.|TRBJ2-3|TRBV27|few|14
CASSPETSTDTQYF
TGTGCCAGCAGTCCCGAGACTAGCACAGATACGCAGTATTTT
>.|TRBJ2-1|TRBV29-1|few|15
CSAQSGFHSYNEQFF
TGCAGCGCCCAATCGGGTTTCCATTCCTACAATGAGCAGTTCTTC
>.|TRBJ2-7|TRBV7-2|few|12
CASTMDSYEQYF
TGTGCCAGCACCATGGACAGTTACGAGCAGTACTTC
>.|TRBJ1-2|TRBV29-1|many|14
CSVEDRNGNHGYTF
TGCAGCGTTGAAGATAGGAACGGGAACCATGGCTACACCTTC
>.|TRBJ2-2|TRBV20-1|few|16
CSARDFGLDATGELFF
TGCAGTGCTAGAGATTTCGGCCTAGACGCCACCGGGGAGCTGTTTTTT
>.|TRBJ1-5|TRBV6-1|many|15
CASSEVDRRNQPQHF
TGTGCCAGCAGTGAAGTAGACAGGCGCAATCAGCCCCAGCATTTT
>.|TRBJ2-1|TRBV30|.|13
CAWSVGRFDEQFF
TGTGCCTGGAGTGTAGGGAGATTCGATGAGCAGTTCTTC
>TRBD2|TRBJ2-2|TRBV7-8|.|16
CAGSGLAGGNTGELFF
TGTGCCGGATCTGGGCTAGCGGGAGGAAACACCGGGGAGCTGTTTTTT
>TRBD2|TRBJ2-7|TRBV7-9|few|15
CASSSRTSGRYEQYF
TGTGCCAGCAGCTCGAGGACTAGCGGGAGGTACGAGCAGTACTTC
>.|TRBJ2-1|TRBV19|few|11
CASSQTTEQFF
TGTGCCAGTAGTCAGACTACTGAGCAGTTCTTC
>.|TRBJ2-1|TRBV11-2|few|16
CASSQNRDLDYNEQFF
TGTGCCAGCAGCCAAAACCGGGACCTAGACTACAATGAGCAGTTCTTC
>.|TRBJ1-2|TRBV20-1|few|14
CSAVFAGKTYGYTF
TGCAGTGCTGTCTTCGCAGGGAAGACCTATGGCTACACCTTC
>TRBD2|TRBJ2-7|TRBV7-3|.|14
CASSLRRRESEQYF
TGTGCCAGCAGCTTAAGGAGGCGGGAGTCGGAGCAGTACTTC
>TRBD1|TRBJ2-7|TRBV6-5|.|13
CASSYDRAYEQYF
TGTGCCAGCAGTTATGACAGGGCCTACGAGCAGTACTTC
>TRBD1|TRBJ2-7|TRBV6-5|.|15
CASSSRGQVLYEQYF
TGTGCCAGCAGTTCCCGAGGACAGGTTCTCTACGAGCAGTACTTC
>.|TRBJ2-4|TRBV5-4|.|15
CASSFRREAKNIQYF
TGTGCCAGCAGCTTCCGGAGAGAGGCGAAAAACATTCAGTACTTC
>.|TRBJ2-7|TRBV2|few|13
CASSERGYYEQYF
TGTGCCAGCAGTGAACGGGGGTACTACGAGCAGTACTTC
>.|TRBJ1-1|TRBV6-5|many|13
CASSMGPNTEAFF
TGTGCCAGCAGTATGGGACCGAACACTGAAGCTTTCTTT
>.|TRBJ2-1|TRBV6-5|many|12
CASSYGDNEQFF
TGTGCCAGCAGTTACGGGGACAATGAGCAGTTCTTC
>.|TRBJ2-5|TRBV11-2|once|14
CASSFKGPGETQYF
TGTGCCAGCAGCTTTAAGGGGCCGGGTGAGACCCAGTACTTC
>.|TRBJ2-7|TRBV29-1|many|15
CSVEGGGLLSYEQYF
TGCAGCGTTGAAGGTGGGGGGCTATTGTCCTACGAGCAGTACTTC
>TRBD2|TRBJ2-3|TRBV7-2|many|16
CASSLGRGRAQDTQYF
TGTGCCAGCAGCTTAGGCCGCGGGAGGGCCCAAGATACGCAGTATTTT
>.|TRBJ2-7|TRBV28|few|14
CASSRRGTRYEQYF
TGTGCCAGCAGCCGGCGTGGGACTCGATACGAGCAGTACTTC
>.|TRBJ1-1|TRBV6-2/TRBV6-3|.|10
CASGQTGAFF
TGTGCCAGCGGTCAAACCGGGGCTTTCTTT
>.|TRBJ2-7|TRBV27|.|16
CASSRIETGLHYEQYF
TGTGCCAGCAGTCGCATTGAAACGGGACTTCACTACGAGCAGTACTTC
>.|TRBJ2-7|TRBV9|many|17
CASSSRRGTLYTYEQYF
TGTGCCAGCAGCTCCCGCCGCGGGACACTCTATACCTACGAGCAGTACTTC
>.|TRBJ2-3|TRBV27|few|16
CASSPVDGIGTDTQYF
TGTGCCAGCAGTCCCGTAGACGGGATAGGGACAGATACGCAGTATTTT
>.|TRBJ2-7|TRBV6-2/TRBV6-3|few|11
CASSFPGEQYF
TGTGCCAGCAGCTTCCCCGGGGAGCAGTACTTC
>TRBD1|TRBJ2-3|TRBV7-3|many|15
CASSMTGSNTDTQYF
TGTGCCAGCAGCATGACAGGGTCTAACACAGATACGCAGTATTTT
>TRBD2|TRBJ2-3|TRBV7-9|many|17
CASSQISGAGFRDTQYF
TGTGCCAGCAGCCAAATAAGCGGGGCAGGGTTCCGAGATACGCAGTATTTT
>TRBD2|TRBJ2-5|TRBV20-1|many|14
CSARVVAGGETQYF
TGCAGTGCTAGAGTGGTAGCGGGAGGAGAGACCCAGTACTTC
>TRBD1|TRBJ2-3|TRBV6-5|few|17
CASSYSWGQGAEDTQYF
TGTGCCAGCAGTTACTCGTGGGGACAGGGGGCAGAGGATACGCAGTATTTT
>.|TRBJ2-1|TRBV4-3|.|16
CASSQGTGHLDEEQFF
TGCGCCAGCAGCCAAGGTACAGGTCACTTGGATGAGGAGCAGTTCTTC
>TRBD2|TRBJ2-3|TRBV11-2|.|16
CASSQRLAGFTDTQYF
TGTGCCAGCAGCCAACGACTAGCGGGATTCACAGATACGCAGTATTTT
>.|TRBJ1-1|TRBV5-6|many|12
CASRSMSTEAFF
TGTGCCAGCAGGAGTATGAGCACTGAAGCTTTCTTT
>.|TRBJ2-6|TRBV20-1|many|17
CSARDWDTDSGANVLTF
TGCAGTGCTAGAGACTGGGACACCGACTCTGGGGCCAACGTCCTGACTTTC
>TRBD2|TRBJ2-3|TRBV4-2|.|17
CASSQEWPSGSQDTQYF
TGTGCCAGCAGCCAAGAATGGCCTAGCGGGAGTCAAGATACGCAGTATTTT
>.|TRBJ1-2|TRBV27|.|14
CASSPGGGGSGYTF
TGTGCCAGCAGCCCCGGCGGGGGGGGCTCTGGCTACACCTTC
>TRBD1|TRBJ2-1|TRBV27|.|14
CASTQGTDYNEQFF
TGTGCCAGCACTCAAGGGACAGACTACAATGAGCAGTTCTTC
>TRBD1|TRBJ1-1|TRBV7-9|.|16
CASSHHTGGDTTEAFF
TGTGCCAGCAGCCACCACACAGGGGGTGATACCACTGAAGCTTTCTTT
>.|TRBJ2-1|TRBV3-1|.|15
CASSQGGGSANEQFF
TGTGCCAGCAGCCAAGGGGGTGGGAGTGCCAATGAGCAGTTCTTC
>.|TRBJ2-2|TRBV29-1|few|13
CSIVLANTGELFF
TGCAGCATAGTTCTCGCGAACACCGGGGAGCTGTTTTTT
>.|TRBJ2-7|TRBV10-3|.|11
CAISDPYEQYF
TGTGCCATCAGTGACCCCTACGAGCAGTACTTC
>TRBD1|TRBJ2-7|TRBV10-3|.|22
CAISDPAESVTGRTGDPYEQYF
TGTGCCATCAGTGATCCAGCAGAGTCGGTCACAGGCCGAACAGGGGACCCCTACGAGCAGTACTTC
>.|TRBJ2-3|TRBV5-1|many|15
CASSLTQPSTDTQYF
TGCGCCAGCAGCTTGACCCAACCTAGCACAGATACGCAGTATTTT
>TRBD1|TRBJ2-1|TRBV9|few|12
CASSVAGGEEFF
TGTGCCAGCAGCGTAGCAGGGGGAGAGGAGTTCTTC